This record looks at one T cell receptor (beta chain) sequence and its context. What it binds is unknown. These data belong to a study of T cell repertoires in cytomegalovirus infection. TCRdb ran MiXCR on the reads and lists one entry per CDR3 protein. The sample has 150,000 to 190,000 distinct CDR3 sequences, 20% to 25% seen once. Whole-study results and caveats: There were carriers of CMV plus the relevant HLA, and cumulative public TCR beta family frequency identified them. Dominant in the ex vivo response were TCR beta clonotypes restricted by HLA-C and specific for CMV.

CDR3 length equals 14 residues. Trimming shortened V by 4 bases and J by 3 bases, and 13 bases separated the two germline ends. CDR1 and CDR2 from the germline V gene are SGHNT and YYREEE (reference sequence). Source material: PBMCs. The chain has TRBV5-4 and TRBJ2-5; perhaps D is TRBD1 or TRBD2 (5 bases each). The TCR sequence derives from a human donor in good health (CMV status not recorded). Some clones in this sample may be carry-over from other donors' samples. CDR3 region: CASSLQVGEETQYF. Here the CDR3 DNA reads TGTGCCAGCAGCCTCCAGGTGGGGGAAGAGACCCAGTACTTC. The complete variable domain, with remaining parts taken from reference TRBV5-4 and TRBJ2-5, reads ETGVTQSPTHLIKTRGQQVTLRCSSQSGHNTVSWYQQALGQGPQFIFQYYREEENGRGNFPPRFSGLQFPNYSSELNVNALELDDSALYLCASSLQVGEETQYFGPGTRLLVL.